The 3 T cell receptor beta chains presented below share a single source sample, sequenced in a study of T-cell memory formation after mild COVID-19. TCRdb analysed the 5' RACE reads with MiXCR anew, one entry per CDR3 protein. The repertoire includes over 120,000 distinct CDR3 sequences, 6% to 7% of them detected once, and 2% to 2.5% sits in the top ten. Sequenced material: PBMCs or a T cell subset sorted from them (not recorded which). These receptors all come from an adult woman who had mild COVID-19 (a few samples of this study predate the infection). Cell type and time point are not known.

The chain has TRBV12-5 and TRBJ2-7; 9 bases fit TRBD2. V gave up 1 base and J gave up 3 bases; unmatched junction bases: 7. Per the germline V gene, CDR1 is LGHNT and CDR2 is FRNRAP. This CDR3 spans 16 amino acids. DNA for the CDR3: TGTGCTAGTGGTTTGGGGACCGGGACTAGCATCTACGAGCAGTACTTC. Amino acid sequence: CASGLGTGTSIYEQYF.

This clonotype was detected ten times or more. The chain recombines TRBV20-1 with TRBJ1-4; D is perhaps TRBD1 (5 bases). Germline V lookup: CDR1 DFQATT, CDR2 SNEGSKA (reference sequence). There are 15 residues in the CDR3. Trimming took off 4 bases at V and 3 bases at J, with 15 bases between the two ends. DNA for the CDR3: TGCAGTGCTACAGGGAATGGAAGGGCTAATGAAAAACTGTTTTTT. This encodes CSATGNGRANEKLFF.

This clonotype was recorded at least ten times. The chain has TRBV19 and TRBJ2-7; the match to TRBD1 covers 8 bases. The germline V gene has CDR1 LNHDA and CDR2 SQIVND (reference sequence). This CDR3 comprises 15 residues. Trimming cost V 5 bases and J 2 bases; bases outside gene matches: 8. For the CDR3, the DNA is TGTGCCAGTAGTCCAGGGACAGGAATCACCTACGAGCAGTACTTC. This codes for CASSPGTGITYEQYF.